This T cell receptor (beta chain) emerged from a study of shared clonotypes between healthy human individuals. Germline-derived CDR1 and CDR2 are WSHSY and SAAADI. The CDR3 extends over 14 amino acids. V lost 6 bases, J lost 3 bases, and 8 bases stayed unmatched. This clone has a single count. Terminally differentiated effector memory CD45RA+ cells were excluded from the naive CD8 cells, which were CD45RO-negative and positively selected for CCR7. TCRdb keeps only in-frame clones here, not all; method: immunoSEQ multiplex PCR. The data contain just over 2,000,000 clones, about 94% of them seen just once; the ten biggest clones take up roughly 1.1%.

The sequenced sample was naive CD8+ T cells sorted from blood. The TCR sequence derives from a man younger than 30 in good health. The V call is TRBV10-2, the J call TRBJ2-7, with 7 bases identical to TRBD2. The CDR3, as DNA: TGCGCCAGCAGCCGGGATGGGAGGGACTACGAGCAGTACTTC. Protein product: CASSRDGRDYEQYF.